The next 6 T cell receptor beta chains were all read from a single sample in a study of monozygotic twins with inflammatory bowel disease. TCRdb re-called the 5' RACE reads and catalogs CDR3 proteins one per entry, DNA excluded. The listing records just over 300,000 distinct CDR3 sequences. Material: blood. Receptors originate from a human donor with ulcerative colitis or Crohn's disease, or a healthy co-twin of an affected twin (not recorded which).

CDR3 in amino acids: CASHHGSSGNTIYF. The V call is TRBV19, the J call TRBJ1-3. The CDR3 is 14 amino acids. Germline V gene lookup returns CDR1 LNHDA and CDR2 SQIVND (reference sequence).

The chain combines TRBV4-1 with TRBJ2-2; TCRdb's D call of TRBD1 is untestable without DNA. The CDR3 length is 16 residues. The germline CDR1 and CDR2 sequences are MGHRA and YSYEKL. The CDR3 region is CASSQGQGVNTGELFF.

This sequence joins TRBV29-1 and TRBJ2-7; TCRdb indicates TRBD1, and absent DNA this call remains unverified. The CDR3 spans 16 residues. Germline lookup yields CDR1 SQVTM and CDR2 ANQGSEA. CDR3 sequence reads: CSVERNGGGTTSEQYF.

The chain carries TRBV4-3 and TRBJ2-7. The CDR3 totals 15 residues. CDR1 is LGHNA and CDR2 is YSLEER in the germline V gene. CDR3: CASSQDSTGIYEQYF.

The genes are TRBV19 and TRBJ1-4. Germline V lookup: CDR1 LNHDA, CDR2 SQIVND (reference sequence). CDR3 length equals 14 residues. Here the CDR3 reads CASSIDLEFEKLFF.

Here the CDR3 reads CARQGQGRPGELFF. The V and J genes are TRBV23-1 and TRBJ2-2; the D call from TCRdb, TRBD1, cannot be confirmed without DNA. TRBV23-1 is reported as an ORF; its role is uncertain. The CDR3 is made up of 14 amino acids.